The clone carrying this T cell receptor (beta chain) was observed a few times. Its target is not known. The sample holds other DNA sequences that translate to the same CDR3. All of the isolated RNA was reverse transcribed, so expressed TCRB transcripts were sequenced. Assay: immunoSEQ multiplex PCR; the TCRdb copy retains only in-frame clones and omits some. The data hold about 640,000 clones, with approximately 13% observed a single time. This entry comes from a study of beta chain features in type 1 diabetes. Study-level background: There was similarity between patients and healthy donors in age, gender and cell yields. Findings and limits, study-wide: Shorter templates might be favored by PCR, equally in patients and controls. Fewer insertions but more deletions were seen at VDJ junctions in type 1 diabetes patients. Shorter TCRB CDR3s, moderately but significantly so, were found in Type 1 diabetes patients in all four CD4+ subsets.

With 1 base removed from V and 5 bases from J, the gap between germline ends came to 6 bases. The CDR3 spans 13 residues. Germline V gene data show CDR1 as SGHTA and CDR2 as FQGNSA. Sequencing used naive CD4+ T cells from blood. The chain combines TRBV7-2 with TRBJ1-5; unclear D gene. The TCR originated in a man aged 25-40 years with type 1 diabetes. The CDR3 sequence: CASSLERDQPQHF. The CDR3 region has the DNA TGTGCCAGCAGCTTAGAACGCGATCAGCCCCAGCATTTT.